These 27 T cell receptor beta chains came from one sample sequenced in a study of Ad26.COV2.S vaccination and SARS-CoV-2 variants. The assay was immunoSEQ multiplex PCR, and TCRdb's table has in-frame clones only and misses some. This sample has roughly 510,000 clones, with roughly 85% found just once. Treatment: some 20 received Ad26.COV2.S at low or high dose, single or two shots; about five received placebo; per-sample allocation not given. Collection of the samples took place on day 63 after the first injection of vaccine or placebo. The input for sequencing was peripheral blood, taken in a trial of Ad26.COV2.S vaccine versus placebo. These receptors came from a person between 18 and 65 years old who received the Ad26.COV2.S COVID-19 vaccine or a placebo.

This clone has a handful of counts. This chain uses TRBV6-2 or TRBV6-3 with TRBJ2-1, with TRBD2 matching 7 bases. With 2 bases clipped from V and 0 bases from J, the junction kept 4 bases outside the gene matches. Germline V CDR1 and CDR2: MNHEY, SVGEGT. The CDR3 extends over 16 amino acids. CDR3 DNA: TGTGCCAGCAGTTACAGGTCGGGGGGCTCCTACAATGAGCAGTTCTTC. This sequence encodes CASSYRSGGSYNEQFF.

This sequence joins TRBV21-1 and TRBJ2-1; the D call of TRBD2 is as the table states it, not checked on the DNA. TRBV21-1 is a pseudogene locus. CDR3 size: 16 residues. This chain's CDR3 is CASGTSGTSGSNEQFF. In DNA, the CDR3 is TGTGCCAGCGGAACCTCCGGGACTAGCGGGAGTAATGAGCAGTTCTTC.

This chain links TRBV20-1 with TRBJ1-2; D unclear. The length of the CDR3 is 11 residues. V was shortened by 6 bases and J by 10 bases, with 15 bases between the two germline ends. The V gene's germline CDR1 is DFQATT and CDR2 SNEGSKA (reference sequence). The CDR3 loop reads CSAQPGVAYTF. In DNA, the CDR3 is TGCAGTGCCCAACCCGGGGTGGCCTACACCTTC.

CDR3 sequence: CSVEVAPGRWTEAFF. CDR3 in DNA: TGCAGCGTTGAGGTAGCGCCGGGGCGGTGGACTGAAGCTTTCTTT. V is TRBV29-1 and J is TRBJ1-1, with TRBD1 as a possible D gene (5 bases). The V gene's germline CDR1 is SQVTM and CDR2 ANQGSEA. Trimming left V 3 bases short and J 5 bases short, with 19 bases between. This CDR3 has 15 amino acids.

The chain carries TRBV5-6 and TRBJ2-1; tentative D call: TRBD2 (5 bases). The CDR3 spans 13 residues. V was trimmed by 5 bases and J by 7 bases, leaving 13 bases between them. CDR1 and CDR2 from the germline V gene are SGHDT and YYEEEE. DNA for the CDR3: TGTGCCAGCAGGACTCGCCCGGGAAATGAGCAGTTCTTC. Translated, it gives CASRTRPGNEQFF. Complete variable domain (other parts from reference TRBV5-6 and TRBJ2-1): DAGVTQSPTHLIKTRGQQVTLRCSPKSGHDTVSWYQQALGQGPQFIFQYYEEEERQRGNFPDRFSGHQFPNYSSELNVNALLLGDSALYLCASRTRPGNEQFFGPGTRLTVL.

The rearrangement joins TRBV11-2 to TRBJ1-3; no reliable D call. V was pared by 0 bases and J by 6 bases, with 6 bases between. This CDR3 spans 13 amino acids. Germline V gene sequence: CDR1 SGHAT, CDR2 FQNNGV. The CDR3 reads CASSLDRENTIYF. CDR3 DNA: TGTGCCAGCAGCTTAGATCGGGAAAACACCATATATTTT.

This rearrangement joins TRBV25-1 to TRBJ2-7, with 11 bases identical to TRBD2. CDR3 length: 18 amino acids. With V trimmed by 3 bases and J by 2 bases, 12 bases remained unmatched. CDR1 MGHDK and CDR2 SYGVNS come from the germline V gene. The CDR3 region has the DNA TGTGCCAGCAGTGACCTCCCCGTGGGGACTAGCGGACCCTACGAGCAGTACTTC. This codes for CASSDLPVGTSGPYEQYF.

The rearrangement joins TRBV29-1 to TRBJ1-2; possible D gene TRBD1, 5 bases. The CDR3 spans 13 residues. From germline, CDR1 is SQVTM and CDR2 ANQGSEA. V shed 4 bases and J shed 7 bases, with 16 bases lying between them. The CDR3 here is CSVGLQGISGYTF. DNA for the CDR3: TGCAGCGTTGGCCTTCAGGGTATAAGTGGCTACACCTTC.

CDR3 protein: CASSFLGQGSGELFF. The DNA of the CDR3 is TGTGCCAGCAGTTTTTTGGGACAGGGTTCCGGGGAGCTGTTTTTT. The chain is built from TRBV6-5 and TRBJ2-2, with TRBD1 identical over 9 bases. CDR3 length: 15 residues. The germline CDR1 and CDR2 sequences are MNHEY and SVGAGI. V trimming: 4 bases; J trimming: 6 bases; junction bases outside the gene matches: 6.

The chain employs TRBV5-1 and TRBJ2-3, with a possible D match to TRBD2 (5 bases). Germline CDR1 SGHRS, CDR2 YFSETQ. Trimming left V 0 bases short and J 4 bases short, with 9 bases between. The CDR3 loop spans 14 amino acids. CDR3 sequence reads: CASSLGGVADTQYF. CDR3 coding DNA: TGCGCCAGCAGCTTGGGGGGAGTTGCAGATACGCAGTATTTT.

The chain uses TRBV5-4 and TRBJ2-1; D is uncertain. Germline V gene sequence: CDR1 SGHNT, CDR2 YYREEE (reference sequence). Trimming took off 0 bases at V and 4 bases at J, with 14 bases between the two ends. The CDR3 contains 16 residues. CDR3 sequence (DNA): TGTGCCAGCAGCTTGGCGGATTCAGCTCGGTACAATGAGCAGTTCTTC. It yields the protein CASSLADSARYNEQFF.

The gene calls are TRBV27 and TRBJ2-7, with TRBD1 matching 12 bases. Germline lookup yields CDR1 MNHEY and CDR2 SMNVEV (reference sequence). V was pared by 9 bases and J by 5 bases, with 14 bases of the junction left unmatched. The CDR3 is 16 amino acids. Here the CDR3 reads CARGTGGIPPSHEQYF. CDR3 in DNA: TGTGCCAGGGGGACAGGGGGCATCCCCCCAAGTCACGAGCAGTACTTC.

This rearrangement joins TRBV10-3 to TRBJ1-1; D uncertain. CDR1 is ENHRY, CDR2 SYGVKD, per germline. V shed 2 bases and J shed 1 base, with 8 bases lying between them. This CDR3 has 14 amino acids. The CDR3 bases are TGTGCCATCAGTGAGCGTGAGGGGAACACTGAAGCTTTCTTT. Translation gives CAISEREGNTEAFF.

The V gene is TRBV2, the J gene TRBJ1-2; the D gene is possibly TRBD1 (6 bases). Germline values: CDR1 SNHLY, CDR2 FYNNEI. V was trimmed by 9 bases and J by 0 bases, leaving 11 bases between them. The CDR3 covers 13 residues. The CDR3 coding sequence is TGTGCCAGTTGGGGACAAGCTAACTATGGCTACACCTTC. Its translation is CASWGQANYGYTF.

This clone was seen repeatedly, ten times or more. This sequence joins TRBV6-5 and TRBJ2-5; no clear D. The CDR3 spans 11 residues. Germline loops: CDR1 MNHEY, CDR2 SVGAGI. The ends were cut back, 4 bases at V and 4 bases at J, with 4 bases in the middle. CDR3 protein: CASSFGETQYF. CDR3 coding DNA: TGTGCCAGCAGTTTCGGAGAGACCCAGTACTTC.

The chain uses TRBV19 and TRBJ1-4, with D hard to call. Germline V gene data show CDR1 as LNHDA and CDR2 as SQIVND (reference sequence). The CDR3 length is 12 residues. The V end was cut by 0 bases, the J end by 15 bases, with 11 bases between. As DNA, the CDR3 is TGTGCCAGTAGTATAGATCGCGGGTACGTGTTTTTT. As protein: CASSIDRGYVFF. Full variable domain (remainder filled in from reference TRBV19 and TRBJ1-4): DGGITQSPKYLFRKEGQNVTLSCEQNLNHDAMYWYRQDPGQGLRLIYYSQIVNDFQKGDIAEGYSVSREKKESFPLTVTSAQKNPTAFYLCASSIDRGYVFFGSGTQLSVL.

The J gene is TRBJ2-7, the V gene TRBV4-3, with a possible D match to TRBD1 (6 bases). V was trimmed by 4 bases and J by 4 bases, leaving 11 bases between them. The germline CDR1 and CDR2 sequences are LGHNA and YSLEER. The CDR3 length is 13 residues. The CDR3 nucleotides are TGCGCCAGCAGCCCCGGGACATATTACGAGCAGTACTTC. This codes for CASSPGTYYEQYF.

The chain employs TRBV7-9 and TRBJ1-2; D possibly corresponds to TRBD1 (6 bases). Germline V gene lookup returns CDR1 SEHNR and CDR2 FQNEAQ (reference sequence). This CDR3 is built from 16 residues. Trimming took off 6 bases at V and 0 bases at J, with 17 bases between the two ends. CDR3 nucleotide sequence: TGTGCCAGCAGGCCGGGGGAGTGGGGGCCTAACTATGGCTACACCTTC. Protein: CASRPGEWGPNYGYTF.

The J gene is TRBJ2-7, the V gene TRBV5-6; D ambiguous. The CDR3 runs 13 residues. V shed 2 bases and J shed 0 bases, with 6 bases lying between them. The germline V gene encodes CDR1 SGHDT and CDR2 YYEEEE. The CDR3 sequence is CASSFPRSYEQYF. DNA for the CDR3: TGTGCCAGCAGCTTTCCCCGCTCCTACGAGCAGTACTTC. Supplemented by reference TRBV5-6 and TRBJ2-7, the full variable domain reads DAGVTQSPTHLIKTRGQQVTLRCSPKSGHDTVSWYQQALGQGPQFIFQYYEEEERQRGNFPDRFSGHQFPNYSSELNVNALLLGDSALYLCASSFPRSYEQYFGPGTRLTVT.

The V call is TRBV5-1, the J call TRBJ1-6; TRBD1 is a possible D gene (5 bases). Germline CDR1 is SGHRS and CDR2 is YFSETQ. The CDR3 covers 19 residues. V was pared by 1 base and J by 0 bases, with 17 bases between. The CDR3 here is CASSLYSGARSSYNSPLHF. The CDR3 DNA follows: TGCGCCAGCAGCTTGTACTCTGGGGCCCGGAGCTCCTATAATTCACCCCTCCACTTT.

The V gene is TRBV6-2 or TRBV6-3, the J gene TRBJ2-3; tentatively, D is TRBD1 (7 bases). The germline V gene encodes CDR1 MNHEY and CDR2 SVGEGT. Trimming left V 6 bases short and J 1 base short, with 17 bases between. The CDR3 sequence is 16 residues long. CDR3 region: CASSPPGGPRTDTQYF. Here the CDR3 DNA reads TGTGCCAGCAGCCCTCCAGGGGGGCCCCGCACAGATACGCAGTATTTT.

The chain uses TRBV6-2 or TRBV6-3 and TRBJ2-7, with TRBD1 as a possible D gene (6 bases). Germline CDR1 reads MNHEY; CDR2 reads SVGEGT. The CDR3 consists of 13 residues. V was clipped by 5 bases and J by 3 bases, with 11 bases between them. CDR3 region: CASSPSQGYEQYF. CDR3 bases: TGTGCCAGCAGTCCATCACAGGGCTACGAGCAGTACTTC.

The chain joins TRBV6-6 to TRBJ2-3; no firm D call. CDR3 length: 12 residues. CDR1 MNHNY and CDR2 SVGAGI come from the germline V gene (reference sequence). Trimming stripped 0 bases from V and 6 bases from J, with 4 bases between. The CDR3, as DNA: TGTGCCAGCAGTTACTCGGGGGATACGCAGTATTTT. This gives the protein CASSYSGDTQYF.

This chain joins TRBV25-1 and TRBJ2-7; D unclear. CDR3 size: 13 residues. Between the trimmed V and J ends, which lost 1 base and 3 bases, there was a span of 7 bases. In germline, CDR1 is MGHDK, CDR2 SYGVNS. DNA for the CDR3: TGTGCCAGCAGTGAATTAGGGATCTACGAGCAGTACTTC. Translated: CASSELGIYEQYF.

The chain is built from TRBV6-2 or TRBV6-3 and TRBJ2-1; possible D gene TRBD1, 5 bases. Trimming pared 6 bases from V and 0 bases from J, leaving 12 bases between. Germline-derived CDR1 and CDR2 are MNHEY and SVGEGT. CDR3 size: 15 residues. The chain's CDR3 is CASSPWGLSYNEQFF. The CDR3 region has the DNA TGTGCCAGCAGCCCGTGGGGCCTCTCCTACAATGAGCAGTTCTTC.

V and J are TRBV6-5 and TRBJ1-2; 9 nucleotides match TRBD1. Germline V CDR1 and CDR2: MNHEY, SVGAGI. J gave up 8 bases and V 6 bases, and 10 bases lay outside the gene matches. This CDR3 has 14 amino acids. The CDR3 sequence: CASSGTGPHGGYTF. The CDR3 DNA reads TGTGCCAGCAGCGGGACAGGGCCCCATGGGGGCTACACCTTC.

The chain combines TRBV27 with TRBJ1-2; the D gene is possibly TRBD1 (6 bases). Germline V gene lookup returns CDR1 MNHEY and CDR2 SMNVEV (reference sequence). This CDR3 contains 12 residues. Trimming left V 2 bases short and J 6 bases short, with 7 bases between. In DNA, the CDR3 is TGTGCCAGCAGTTTAACAGGGAATGGCTACACCTTC. Residues: CASSLTGNGYTF.